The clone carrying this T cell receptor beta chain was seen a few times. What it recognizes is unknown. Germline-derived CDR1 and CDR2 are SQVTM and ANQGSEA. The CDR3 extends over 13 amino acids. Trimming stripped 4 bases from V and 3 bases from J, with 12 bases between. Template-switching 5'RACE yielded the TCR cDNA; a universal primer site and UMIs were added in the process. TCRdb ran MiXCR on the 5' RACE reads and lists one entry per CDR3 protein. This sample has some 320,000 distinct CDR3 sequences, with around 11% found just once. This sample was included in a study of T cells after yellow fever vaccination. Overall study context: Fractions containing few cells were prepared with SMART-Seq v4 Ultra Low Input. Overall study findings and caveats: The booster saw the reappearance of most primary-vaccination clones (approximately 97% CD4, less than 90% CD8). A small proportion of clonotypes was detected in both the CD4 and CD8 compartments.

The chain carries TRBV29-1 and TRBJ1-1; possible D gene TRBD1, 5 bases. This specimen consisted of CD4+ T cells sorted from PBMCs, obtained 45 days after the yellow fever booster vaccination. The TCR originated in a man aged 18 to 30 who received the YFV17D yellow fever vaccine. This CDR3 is CSVVGGYDTEAFF. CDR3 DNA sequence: TGCAGCGTTGTGGGGGGGTACGACACTGAAGCTTTCTTT.